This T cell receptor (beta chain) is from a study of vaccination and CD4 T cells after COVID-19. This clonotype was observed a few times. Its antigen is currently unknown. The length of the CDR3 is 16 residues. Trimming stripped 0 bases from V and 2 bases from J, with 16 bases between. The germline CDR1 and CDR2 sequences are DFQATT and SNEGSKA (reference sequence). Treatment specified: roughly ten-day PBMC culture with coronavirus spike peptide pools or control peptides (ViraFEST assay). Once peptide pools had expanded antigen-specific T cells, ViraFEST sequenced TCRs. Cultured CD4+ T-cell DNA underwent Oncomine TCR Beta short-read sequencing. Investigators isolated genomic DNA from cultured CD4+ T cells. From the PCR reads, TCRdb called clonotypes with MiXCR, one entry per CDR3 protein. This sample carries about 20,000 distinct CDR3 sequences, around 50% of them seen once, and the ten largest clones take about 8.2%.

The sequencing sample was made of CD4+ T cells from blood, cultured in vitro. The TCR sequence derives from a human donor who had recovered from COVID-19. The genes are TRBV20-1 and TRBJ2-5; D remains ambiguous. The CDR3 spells CSARDGRRISQETQYF. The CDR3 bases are TGCAGTGCTAGAGATGGGCGGAGAATCTCACAAGAGACCCAGTACTTC.